This T cell receptor beta chain was identified during a study of T cells after yellow fever vaccination. Across the whole study: SMART-Seq v4 Ultra Low Input prepared the low-cell-number fractions. General study results and limits: Post-booster repertoires again held most primary-vaccination clones (approximately 96% CD4, 80% to 90% CD8).

TCRdb called the 5' RACE reads again in MiXCR, with one record for every CDR3 protein. The table shows 620,000 or so distinct CDR3 sequences, with about a sixth occurring only once. With regard to this clonotype: Its antigen is unidentified.

V was shortened by 0 bases and J by 7 bases, with 10 bases between the two germline ends. The CDR3 totals 14 residues. Per the germline V gene, CDR1 is LGHDT and CDR2 is YNNKEL (reference sequence). This sequence originates from a man in his late teens or twenties who received the YFV17D yellow fever vaccine. This sequence joins TRBV3-1 and TRBJ2-1; no clear D gene. Source: PBMCs, taken 5 days after the first yellow fever vaccination. CDR3 sequence: CASSQEDEGNEQFF. The CDR3 DNA follows: TGTGCCAGCAGCCAAGAGGATGAAGGGAATGAGCAGTTCTTC.